Detailed here is one TCR beta chain. CDR1 and CDR2 (germline): SQVTM, ANQGSEA. Between the trimmed V and J ends, which lost 4 bases and 13 bases, there was a span of 26 bases. CDR3 length: 14 amino acids. The data stem from a study of tumor-infiltrating lymphocytes in primary liver carcinoma. Study as a whole: Regardless of tissue type, samples showed similar yields of roughly 3.65 to 8 million productive TCRbeta reads.

Co-extraction of both nucleic acids (RNA and DNA) used about 19-33 mg of unsorted bulk tissue. With approximately 470 ng total RNA as template and a constant-region primer, TCR beta cDNA was made. It was through three nested multiplex PCR rounds of slightly modified ARM-PCR that TCR beta libraries arose. The first two PCR rounds, around 10 cycles each, used TRBV1-TRBV30 forward primers and a C-beta reverse primer. MiXCR was run by TCRdb on the multiplex PCR reads, yielding one entry per CDR3 protein. The sample contains about 190,000 distinct CDR3 sequences, 85% of which appear only once. This TCR derives from a middle-aged man with primary liver carcinoma and hepatitis B virus infection. Material: tumor tissue from primary liver carcinoma. The chain combines TRBV29-1 with TRBJ2-7, with TRBD2 as a possible D gene (6 bases). The CDR3 is CSVAPGLASGENYF. CDR3 DNA: TGCAGCGTTGCCCCGGGACTGGCCTCTGGAGAAAATTACTTC.